The rows below give T cell receptor beta chains drawn from one sample of a study of PD-1 blockade in classical Hodgkin lymphoma. TCRdb's copy holds only in-frame clones and misses some; the assay was immunoSEQ multiplex PCR. The sample holds approximately 150,000 clones; 78% are singletons and the top ten take roughly a tenth. Specimen: peripheral blood mononuclear cells (PBMCs), collected before the second cycle of nivolumab. These receptor sequences come from a human donor with classical Hodgkin lymphoma. Both conserved end residues are part of each CDR3. D genes are given only for firm matches. Where a row states a size, it is once, few, many or the class of an expanded clone; other rows omit it.

>TRBV19|once|TRBJ1-6|-
CASSPWGGNSPLHF
TGTGCCAGTAGTCCGTGGGGCGGGAATTCACCCCTCCACTTT
>TRBV7-3|once|TRBJ2-7|TRBD1
CASSSTQGSEQYF
TGTGCCAGCAGCTCGACACAGGGGTCCGAGCAGTACTTC
>TRBV18|-|TRBJ1-3|-
CASSPAGGFGNTIYF
TGTGCCAGCTCACCGGCTGGGGGGTTTGGAAACACCATATATTTT
>TRBV9|-|TRBJ1-3|-
CASSSSSNTIYF
TGTGCCAGCAGCTCAAGCTCAAACACCATATATTTT
>TRBV6-1|once|TRBJ1-2|TRBD1
CASSERDRDYGYTF
TGTGCCAGCAGTGAACGGGACAGGGACTATGGCTACACCTTC
>TRBV10-3|-|TRBJ1-3|-
CAISELQGRTGNTIYF
TGTGCCATCAGTGAATTACAGGGAAGAACTGGAAACACCATATATTTT
>TRBV18|-|TRBJ2-5|TRBD2
CASSAGLAGVGETQYF
TGTGCCAGCTCAGCGGGACTAGCGGGAGTAGGGGAGACCCAGTACTTC
>TRBV5-6|-|TRBJ2-7|-
CASSLAGTYEQYF
TGTGCCAGCAGCTTGGCGGGGACCTACGAGCAGTACTTC
>TRBV2|-|TRBJ2-1|-
CASKRSYNEQFF
TGTGCCAGCAAACGATCTTACAATGAGCAGTTCTTC
>TRBV7-2|-|TRBJ2-3|-
CASSLGPGADTQYF
TGTGCCAGCAGCTTAGGCCCCGGGGCGGATACGCAGTATTTT
>TRBV18|-|TRBJ2-7|-
CASSEIWDGEQYF
TGTGCCAGCTCAGAGATATGGGACGGCGAGCAGTACTTC
>TRBV7-9|-|TRBJ1-2|TRBD1
CASSQDRVSYGYTF
TGTGCCAGCAGCCAGGACAGGGTGAGCTATGGCTACACCTTC
>TRBV9|-|TRBJ1-1|-
CASSPIPGAEAFF
TGTGCCAGCAGCCCCATTCCAGGGGCTGAAGCTTTCTTT
>TRBV6-5|-|TRBJ1-1|-
CASSGSRAYTEAFF
TGTGCCAGCAGTGGTTCCAGGGCCTACACTGAAGCTTTCTTT
>TRBV9|-|TRBJ1-1|-
CASSVVDTEAFF
TGTGCCAGCAGCGTAGTGGACACTGAAGCTTTCTTT
>TRBV5-1|-|TRBJ1-1|TRBD1
CASSLGGTVNGAFF
TGCGCCAGCAGCTTGGGGGGGACAGTGAACGGAGCTTTCTTT
>TRBV25-1|-|TRBJ1-6|-
CASSSRGHYNSPLHF
TGTGCCAGCAGTTCCAGGGGACACTATAATTCACCCCTCCACTTT
>TRBV25-1|-|TRBJ2-3|-
CASGYLGVTDTQYF
TGTGCCAGCGGATATTTAGGGGTCACAGATACGCAGTATTTT
>TRBV7-6|-|TRBJ2-5|TRBD1
CASSSTGGSQETQYF
TGTGCCAGCAGCTCGACAGGGGGGTCCCAAGAGACCCAGTACTTC
>TRBV11-3|-|TRBJ2-1|-
CASSHAYGTRGRNEQFF
TGTGCCAGCAGTCATGCATACGGGACCCGAGGGAGGAATGAGCAGTTCTTC
>TRBV5-6|-|TRBJ2-7|TRBD2
CASSRKGLAGPAGEQYF
TGCGCCAGCAGCCGTAAGGGACTAGCGGGGCCTGCGGGGGAGCAGTACTTC
>TRBV4-3|few|TRBJ2-7|TRBD2
CASSRGLASSYEQYF
TGCGCCAGCAGCCGTGGACTAGCGAGCTCCTACGAGCAGTACTTC
>TRBV7-6|-|TRBJ2-3|-
CASSLTGEYTDTQYF
TGTGCCAGCAGCTTAACGGGGGAATACACAGATACGCAGTATTTT
>TRBV11-1|few|TRBJ1-1|TRBD1
CASSLGTGNTEAFF
TGTGCCAGCAGCTTAGGGACAGGGAACACTGAAGCTTTCTTT
>TRBV9|-|TRBJ2-3|-
CASSDTDTQYF
TGTGCCAGCAGCGACACAGATACGCAGTATTTT
>TRBV10-1|once|TRBJ2-4|TRBD1
CASSNRPGTGAVAKNIQYF
TGCGCCAGCAGTAACCGTCCCGGGACAGGGGCCGTAGCCAAAAACATTCAGTACTTC
>TRBV2|-|TRBJ1-4|-
CASSLGTATNEKLFF
TGTGCCAGCAGCCTAGGGACGGCAACTAATGAAAAACTGTTTTTT
>TRBV6-5|-|TRBJ1-3|-
CASSYNSRGNTIYF
TGTGCCAGCAGTTACAATAGCCGAGGAAACACCATATATTTT
>TRBV19|-|TRBJ2-5|TRBD2
CASRGSGSGETQYF
TGTGCCAGTAGGGGTAGCGGGAGTGGAGAGACCCAGTACTTC
>TRBV19|-|TRBJ2-7|TRBD1
CASSTGQAYYEQYF
TGTGCCAGTAGTACGGGACAGGCGTACTACGAGCAGTACTTC
>TRBV6-1|-|TRBJ1-1|TRBD1
CASSFTGGSEAFF
TGTGCCAGCAGTTTTACAGGGGGATCTGAAGCTTTCTTT
>TRBV6-4|-|TRBJ2-1|-
CASSETTNLEQFF
TGTGCCAGCAGTGAAACGACTAATCTTGAGCAGTTCTTC
>TRBV28|-|TRBJ2-5|TRBD2
CAISDWGLAGGRQETQYF
TGTGCCATTAGCGACTGGGGACTAGCGGGAGGCCGTCAAGAGACCCAGTACTTC
>TRBV7-3|-|TRBJ2-5|TRBD1
CASSPRTGGGETQYF
TGTGCCAGCAGCCCCCGGACAGGGGGCGGGGAGACCCAGTACTTC
>TRBV18|few|TRBJ1-5|TRBD1
CASSPRTGDQPQHF
TGTGCCAGCTCACCTAGGACAGGGGACCAGCCCCAGCATTTT
>TRBV2|-|TRBJ1-4|-
CASKEAPSGKLFF
TGTGCCAGCAAGGAGGCCCCTTCGGGAAAACTGTTTTTT
>TRBV4-1|-|TRBJ2-5|-
CASSQFGDIQETQYF
TGCGCCAGCAGCCAATTCGGGGACATACAAGAGACCCAGTACTTC
>TRBV7-2|-|TRBJ1-5|-
CASAGQSNQPQHF
TGTGCCAGCGCAGGGCAGAGCAATCAGCCCCAGCATTTT
>TRBV5-1|-|TRBJ2-7|-
CASSPPAGGSYEQYF
TGCGCCAGCAGTCCCCCGGCAGGAGGCTCCTACGAGCAGTACTTC
>TRBV6-4|few|TRBJ2-2|TRBD2
CASSDQRRSGSGELFF
TGTGCCAGCAGTGACCAGAGGCGTAGCGGGAGTGGGGAGCTGTTTTTT
>TRBV2|-|TRBJ2-1|-
CASREVGGGRNEQFF
TGTGCCAGCAGGGAGGTGGGAGGGGGTAGGAATGAGCAGTTCTTC
>TRBV6-6|-|TRBJ1-2|TRBD1
CASSRSGQGHGYTF
TGTGCCAGCAGTAGGTCGGGACAGGGCCATGGCTACACCTTC
>TRBV7-8|few|TRBJ2-3|-
CASSFPPMIRGATDTQYF
TGTGCCAGCAGCTTTCCACCCATGATACGGGGGGCCACAGATACGCAGTATTTT
>TRBV28|-|TRBJ2-7|-
CASSSPYEQYF
TGTGCCAGCAGTTCACCCTACGAGCAGTACTTC
>TRBV7-6|once|TRBJ2-5|TRBD2
CASSLEVASGWETQYF
TGTGCCAGCAGCTTAGAGGTGGCTAGCGGGTGGGAGACCCAGTACTTC
>TRBV6-5|-|TRBJ2-7|TRBD1
CASSYAVGTGDYEQYF
TGTGCCAGCAGTTACGCTGTGGGGACAGGGGATTACGAGCAGTACTTC
>TRBV7-3|-|TRBJ2-7|-
CASSLAWSASKYF
TGTGCCAGCAGCTTAGCTTGGAGTGCATCGAAGTACTTC
>TRBV2|-|TRBJ1-2|TRBD1
CASSSLTGVGYGYTF
TGTGCCAGCAGTTCCCTGACAGGGGTTGGGTATGGCTACACCTTC
>TRBV7-3|few|TRBJ2-3|TRBD2
CASSPLGSGGASDTQYF
TGTGCCAGCAGCCCCCTGGGTAGCGGGGGGGCGTCTGATACGCAGTATTTT
>TRBV27|-|TRBJ1-4|TRBD1
CASSLLDRERGKLFF
TGTGCCAGCAGTTTACTGGACAGGGAAAGGGGAAAACTGTTTTTT
>TRBV11-3|-|TRBJ1-2|-
CASSLVINSYGYTF
TGTGCCAGCAGCTTAGTTATAAACAGCTATGGCTACACCTTC
>TRBV28|-|TRBJ2-2|TRBD1
CASRIQGARTGELFF
TGTGCCAGCAGGATCCAGGGGGCTCGGACCGGGGAGCTGTTTTTT
>TRBV9|few|TRBJ1-5|TRBD1
CASGQGGNQPQHF
TGTGCCAGTGGACAGGGCGGCAATCAGCCCCAGCATTTT
>TRBV28|-|TRBJ2-1|-
CASTISGNEQFF
TGTGCCAGCACCATCTCGGGCAATGAGCAGTTCTTC
>TRBV7-9|-|TRBJ2-1|-
CASSPGSPGSYNEQFF
TGTGCCAGCAGCCCCGGTTCACCGGGGTCCTACAATGAGCAGTTCTTC
>TRBV7-2|-|TRBJ1-1|-
CASSLVGVGVNTEAFF
TGTGCCAGCAGCTTAGTGGGGGTAGGGGTGAACACTGAAGCTTTCTTT
>TRBV5-1|-|TRBJ1-6|-
CASSLEEYSPLHF
TGCGCCAGCAGCTTGGAAGAGTATTCACCCCTCCACTTT